The entry below describes one T cell receptor (beta chain). Its target is not known. The CDR3 runs to 15 residues. The V and J ends lost 1 base and 0 bases respectively, with 8 bases between them. Germline CDR1 reads SGHTA; CDR2 reads FQGTGA. Generated by immunoSEQ multiplex PCR, the TCRdb table keeps only in-frame clones and is missing some. The sample carries more than 80,000 clones, roughly nine tenths recorded once. The entry originates in a study of OX40 agonist ivuxolimab in advanced cancers. At the level of the study: Dose-escalation patients were diagnosed with hepatocellular carcinoma, melanoma, renal cell cancer or head and neck cancer. Participants could have had prior anti-PD-1, anti-PD-L1 or anti-CTLA-4 therapy, and less than 45% had some. Study outcomes and limitations: CD8+ T cells were the subset that, on average, had more expanded clones than CD4+.

Systemic immunosuppression or a history of autoimmune disease excluded patients. The rearrangement uses TRBV7-3 and TRBJ2-3, with a possible D match to TRBD2 (5 bases). The clonotype was recovered from an adult with an advanced solid tumor such as melanoma, head and neck, liver or kidney cancer. Sequencing was performed on CD4+ or CD8+ T cells sorted from blood, taken in a trial of the OX40 agonist ivuxolimab. CDR3 protein: CASSLNGVSTDTQYF. In DNA, the CDR3 is TGTGCCAGCAGCTTAAACGGGGTGAGCACAGATACGCAGTATTTT.